Sequencing of this TCR beta chain was carried out in a study of OX40 agonist ivuxolimab in advanced cancers. The data were produced by immunoSEQ multiplex PCR, yet TCRdb's version contains in-frame clones alone and is incomplete. The data hold some 96,000 clones, with 80% to 95% observed a single time. CDR1 is SGHAT, CDR2 FQNNGV, per germline. The CDR3 has 16 residues. J was trimmed by 5 bases and V by 5 bases; bases with no gene match: 12. Material: CD4+ or CD8+ T cells sorted from blood, obtained in a trial of the OX40 agonist ivuxolimab. The V call is TRBV11-2, the J call TRBJ1-3; the match to TRBD1 covers 7 bases. The receptor's source is an adult with an advanced solid tumor such as melanoma, head and neck, liver or kidney cancer. Written as DNA, the CDR3 is TGTGCCAGCAGCCCTCAACCCTGGACAGGCCGAAACACCATATATTTT. Translated, it gives CASSPQPWTGRNTIYF.